This T cell receptor beta chain is from a study of CD8 T cells in Susac syndrome. Findings and limits, study-wide: As acknowledged by the study, its TCR sequencing and HLA analysis included a relatively small number of individuals.

The length of the CDR3 is 14 residues. V was pared by 5 bases and J by 4 bases, with 15 bases between. CDR1 is SEHNR and CDR2 is FQNEAQ in the germline V gene (reference sequence). Random hexamers primed reverse transcription of about 0.45 to 1 ug RNA. Multiplex immunoSEQ PCR targeted 54 Vbeta and 13 Jbeta TCR beta segments. TCRdb itself ran the immunoSEQ multiplex PCR reads through MiXCR, one entry per CDR3 protein. The table shows some 450,000 distinct CDR3 sequences, with approximately 85% occurring only once. With respect to this clonotype: The antigen is unknown.

TCR beta from blood CD8+ and CD4+ T cells was sequenced. It was negative isolation that provided the CD8+ and CD4+ T cells, whereas TEMRA cells were enriched by FACS. The sample comprised CD8+ T cells from PBMCs. The chain is built from TRBV7-9 and TRBJ2-7; D perhaps matches TRBD2 (6 bases). The sequence came from a human donor with multiple sclerosis. Written as DNA, the CDR3 is TGTGCCAGCAGCCTGGCCGGGACTTCTTACGAGCAGTACTTC. Amino acid sequence: CASSLAGTSYEQYF.